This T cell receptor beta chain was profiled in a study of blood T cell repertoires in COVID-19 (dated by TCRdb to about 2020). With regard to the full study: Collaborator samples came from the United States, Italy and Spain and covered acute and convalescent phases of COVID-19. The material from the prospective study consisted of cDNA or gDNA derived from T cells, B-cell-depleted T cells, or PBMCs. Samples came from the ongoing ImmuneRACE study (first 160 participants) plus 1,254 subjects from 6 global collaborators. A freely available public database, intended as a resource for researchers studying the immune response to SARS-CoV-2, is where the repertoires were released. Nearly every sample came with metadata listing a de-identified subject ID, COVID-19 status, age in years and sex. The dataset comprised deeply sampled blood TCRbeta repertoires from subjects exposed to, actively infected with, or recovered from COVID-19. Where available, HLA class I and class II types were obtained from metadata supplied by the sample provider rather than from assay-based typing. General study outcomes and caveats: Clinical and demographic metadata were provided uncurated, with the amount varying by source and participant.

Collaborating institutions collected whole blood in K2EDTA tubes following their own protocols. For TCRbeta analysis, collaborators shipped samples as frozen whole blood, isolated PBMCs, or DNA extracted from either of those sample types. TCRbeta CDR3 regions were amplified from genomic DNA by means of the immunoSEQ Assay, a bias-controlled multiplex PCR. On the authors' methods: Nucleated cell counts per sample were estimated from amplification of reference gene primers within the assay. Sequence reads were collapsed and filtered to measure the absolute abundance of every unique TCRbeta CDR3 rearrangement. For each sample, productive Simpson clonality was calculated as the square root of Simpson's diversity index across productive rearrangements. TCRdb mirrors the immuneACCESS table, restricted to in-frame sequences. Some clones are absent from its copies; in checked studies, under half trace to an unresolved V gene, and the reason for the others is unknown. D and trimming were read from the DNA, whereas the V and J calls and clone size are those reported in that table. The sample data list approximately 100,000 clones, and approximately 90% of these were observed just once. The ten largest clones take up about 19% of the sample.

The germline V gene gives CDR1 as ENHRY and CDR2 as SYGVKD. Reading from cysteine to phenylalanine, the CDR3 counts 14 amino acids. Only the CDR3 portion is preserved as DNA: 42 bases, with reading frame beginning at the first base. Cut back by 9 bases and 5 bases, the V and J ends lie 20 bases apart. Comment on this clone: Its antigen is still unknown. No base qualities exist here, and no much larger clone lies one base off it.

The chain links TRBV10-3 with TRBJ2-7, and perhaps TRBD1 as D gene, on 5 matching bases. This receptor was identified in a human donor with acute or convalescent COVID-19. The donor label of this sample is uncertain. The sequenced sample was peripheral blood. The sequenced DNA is TGTGCCATTACCTCCGGAGCAGGGTGGCACGAGCAGTACTTC. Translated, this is CAITSGAGWHEQYF.